One and the same sample provided the 5 T cell receptor beta chains below, sequenced in a study of T cell repertoires in cytomegalovirus infection (dated by TCRdb to between 2018 and 2021). These reads were obtained on an Illumina HiSeq 1500. In-frame beta chains were kept once TCRdb had trimmed the public reads at Q25 with fastp and called clones with MiXCR. Entries are consolidated by CDR3 protein sequence, retaining the most common genes and DNA. The sample table holds some 300,000 distinct CDR3 sequences, of which 9.6% were seen once. Of the sample, around 2.4% falls within the top ten clones. Sequenced: PBMCs. Receptors were obtained from a human donor in good health (CMV status not recorded). Some clones in this sample may be carry-over from other donors' samples.

V and J are TRBV6-6 and TRBJ2-3; TRBD1 or TRBD2 may be the D gene (5 bases each). In germline, CDR1 is MNHNY, CDR2 SVGAGI (reference sequence). V was shortened by 7 bases and J by 6 bases, with 11 bases between the two germline ends. The CDR3 has 12 residues. This CDR3 reads CASTRGVDTQYF. CDR3 sequence (DNA): TGTGCCAGCACACGGGGCGTTGATACGCAGTATTTT.

This clonotype was recorded at least ten times. V gene TRBV5-6 combines with J gene TRBJ2-2; no clear D. CDR1 is SGHDT and CDR2 is YYEEEE in the germline V gene. The CDR3 spans 12 residues. V was cut by 1 base and J by 7 bases, with 5 bases left in between. The CDR3 nucleotides read TGTGCCAGCAGCTTGAGGATCGGGGAGCTGTTTTTT. Translating it yields CASSLRIGELFF.

There are many counts of this clonotype. This chain uses TRBV20-1 with TRBJ2-5; D gene ambiguous. The CDR3 sequence is 10 residues long. V was trimmed by 6 bases and J by 3 bases, leaving 5 bases between them. Germline-derived CDR1 and CDR2 are DFQATT and SNEGSKA (reference sequence). In DNA form, the CDR3 reads TGCAGTGCCTCTAAAGAGACCCAGTACTTC. This codes for CSASKETQYF.

This clonotype was found many times. The rearrangement links TRBV4-3 to TRBJ2-3; weak D call: TRBD1 (5 bases). V dropped 0 bases and J dropped 0 bases, with 13 bases sitting between them. The CDR3 runs to 17 residues. Germline V gene sequence: CDR1 LGHNA, CDR2 YSLEER. The CDR3 region has the DNA TGCGCCAGCAGCCAAGACTTCGGACAATTTAGCACAGATACGCAGTATTTT. This gives the protein CASSQDFGQFSTDTQYF.

This clonotype was detected ten times or more. The gene calls are TRBV3-1 and TRBJ1-2, with D uncertain. The germline V and J ends were trimmed by 0 bases and 5 bases, with 10 bases remaining between them. Germline assignment: CDR1 LGHDT and CDR2 YNNKEL (reference sequence). The CDR3 extends over 14 amino acids. The CDR3 nucleotides are TGTGCCAGCAGCCAAGAGTTTGCGCGATATGGCTACACCTTC. This gives the protein CASSQEFARYGYTF.